This section outlines one TCR beta chain sequence together with its context. Assay: immunoSEQ multiplex PCR; the TCRdb copy retains only in-frame clones and omits some. The table lists some 130,000 clones, approximately 86% of them singletons. The CDR3 totals 17 residues. Germline V CDR1 and CDR2: SGHAT, FQNNGV. The junction had 7 bases not matched to a gene; V was cut back by 1 base and J by 0 bases. This sample is part of a study of blood T cell repertoires in COVID-19. The chain couples TRBV11-2 to TRBJ2-7; 9 nucleotides match TRBD1. The receptor comes from a woman aged 50 to 60 who had recovered from COVID-19. The sample comprised peripheral blood. CDR3 nucleotides: TGTGCCAGCAGCTTAGTCCTCGGGACAGGGAGCTCCTACGAGCAGTACTTC. Translation: CASSLVLGTGSSYEQYF.